This entry is about one T cell receptor (beta chain). As yet, its antigen is unknown. Germline CDR1 reads SGHAT; CDR2 reads FQNNGV. This CDR3 region has 13 residues. V lost 4 bases, J lost 9 bases, and 10 bases lay in between. This sample is drawn from a study of T cell clonotyping in hematopoietic cell transplantation. Overall study findings and caveats: Few recipient clonotypes overlapped donors; over 97% were de novo at given depth. Broader posttransplant TCR repertoire diversity was predicted by graft donor and pretransplant recipient Inverse Simpson Index values. No sorting was done, leaving CD4 and CD8 contributions mixed. After transplant, recipient diversity fell while pathologically expanded clonotypes grew through day 180.

The protocol was immunoSEQ multiplex PCR, while the TCRdb copy is restricted to in-frame clones and leaves out a portion. The sample includes about 7,500 clones, over 85% of them seen just once. Sequences were derived from PBMCs, sampled 180 days after allogeneic stem cell transplant. The chain joins TRBV11-2 to TRBJ1-6; D is unresolved. The origin of this receptor is a female patient in her fifties who had an allogeneic stem cell transplant from an unrelated donor, so the T cells may come from the graft donor. Some clones in this sample may be carry-over from other donors' samples. The CDR3 protein is CASSSILASPLHF. The CDR3, as DNA: TGTGCCAGCAGCTCCATCCTTGCTTCACCCCTCCACTTT.